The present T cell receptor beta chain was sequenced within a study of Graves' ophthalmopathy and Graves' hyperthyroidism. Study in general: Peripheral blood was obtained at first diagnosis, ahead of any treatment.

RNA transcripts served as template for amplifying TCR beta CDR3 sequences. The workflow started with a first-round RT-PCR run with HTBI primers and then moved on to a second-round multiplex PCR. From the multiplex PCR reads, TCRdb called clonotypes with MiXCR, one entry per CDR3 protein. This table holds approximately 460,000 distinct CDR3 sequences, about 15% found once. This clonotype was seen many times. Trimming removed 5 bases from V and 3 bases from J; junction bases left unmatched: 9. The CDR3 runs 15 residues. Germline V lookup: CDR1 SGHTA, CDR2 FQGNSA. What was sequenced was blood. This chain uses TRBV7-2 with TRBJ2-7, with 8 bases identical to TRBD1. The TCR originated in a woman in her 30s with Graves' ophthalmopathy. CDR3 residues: CASSPDRGGFYEQYF. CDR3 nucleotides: TGTGCCAGCAGCCCAGACAGGGGAGGATTCTACGAGCAGTACTTC. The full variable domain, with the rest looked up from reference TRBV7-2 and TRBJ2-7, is GAGVSQSPSNKVTEKGKDVELRCDPISGHTALYWYRQSLGQGLEFLIYFQGNSAPDKSGLPSDRFSAERTGGSVSTLTIQRTQQEDSAVYLCASSPDRGGFYEQYFGPGTRLTVT.